A single sample gave rise to the 7 T cell receptor beta chains below, sequenced in a study of low-dose radiotherapy and immunotherapy resistance in tumors. The sample's time point: before trial treatment. TRAV- and TRBV-specific primers primed first-strand cDNA, covering alpha and beta chains. The authors amplified TCRs for 20 to 25 PCR cycles with a constant-region primer and a V-primer adapter. One entry per CDR3 protein, called by TCRdb with MiXCR from the reads. The repertoire has tens of thousands of distinct CDR3 sequences, around 32% of them found once; the top ten carry 11%. The specimen was PBMCs, collected before treatment. Receptor source: a female donor with ovarian cancer.

Of note for this clonotype: A far larger clone is a single base away, which makes a read error likely. The rearrangement links TRBV5-4 to TRBJ2-7, with 12 bases that match TRBD1. Germline-derived CDR1 and CDR2 are SGHNT and YYREEE (reference sequence). Trimming at V came to 5 bases and at J to 7 bases, leaving 13 bases not matched to a gene. The CDR3 loop spans 16 amino acids. As DNA, the CDR3 is TGTGCCAGCAGTGAGTACGCCGGGACAGGGGGCAATGAGCAGTACTTC. It is translated as CASSEYAGTGGNEQYF.

This chain uses TRBV18 with TRBJ2-5, with D tentatively TRBD1 (6 bases). The CDR3 has 14 residues. In germline, CDR1 is KGHSH, CDR2 LQKENI. Between the trimmed V and J ends, which lost 2 bases and 5 bases, there was a span of 12 bases. The CDR3 protein is CASSPLRGIETQYF. The CDR3 DNA follows: TGTGCCAGCTCACCATTGAGGGGGATTGAGACCCAGTACTTC.

This clonotype was counted ten times or more. This sequence joins TRBV5-1 and TRBJ2-5, with D perhaps TRBD2 (5 bases). The CDR3 length is 14 residues. The V and J ends lost 6 bases and 5 bases respectively, with 17 bases between them. Germline CDR1 SGHRS, CDR2 YFSETQ. CDR3 loop: CASTVVPGEETQYF. CDR3 nucleotides: TGCGCCAGCACCGTTGTGCCTGGGGAGGAGACCCAGTACTTC.

This clonotype was recorded at least ten times. This sequence joins TRBV27 and TRBJ1-2, with 7 positions matching TRBD1. V was pared by 4 bases and J by 5 bases, with 4 bases of the junction left unmatched. The germline CDR1 and CDR2 sequences are MNHEY and SMNVEV (reference sequence). The CDR3 runs 13 residues. The CDR3 nucleotides are TGTGCCAGCAGTTGGACAGGCGGGTATGGCTACACCTTC. Translating gives CASSWTGGYGYTF.

This clonotype was seen at least ten times. The chain combines TRBV5-1 with TRBJ2-3; possible D gene TRBD2, 6 bases. Deletions cut 4 bases from V and 6 bases from J, with 9 bases between. Germline CDR1 and CDR2: SGHRS and YFSETQ. The CDR3 is made up of 12 amino acids. This chain's CDR3 is CASSPSGDTQYF. CDR3 in DNA: TGCGCCAGCAGCCCGAGCGGGGATACGCAGTATTTT.

The V and J genes are TRBV4-2 and TRBJ1-2; no clear D. The CDR3 contains 14 residues. V was cut by 8 bases and J by 3 bases, with 16 bases left in between. Germline lookup yields CDR1 LGHNA and CDR2 YNFKEQ. The DNA for the CDR3 is TGTGCCAGCCAAGATCTTTCAGCGGACTATGGCTACACCTTC. It codes for CASQDLSADYGYTF.

About this clonotype: A much larger clone is a single base away; this may be a read error. The DNA of the CDR3 is TGTGCCAGTAGTATAGGCGCAGGGCAAGCCTACGAGCAGTTCTTC. Amino acid sequence: CASSIGAGQAYEQFF. The V call is TRBV19, the J call TRBJ2-7, with TRBD1 as a possible D gene (5 bases). The tail of the sequence fits TRBJ2-1 better, so the J call may be wrong. The length of the CDR3 is 15 residues. Germline lookup yields CDR1 LNHDA and CDR2 SQIVND (reference sequence).